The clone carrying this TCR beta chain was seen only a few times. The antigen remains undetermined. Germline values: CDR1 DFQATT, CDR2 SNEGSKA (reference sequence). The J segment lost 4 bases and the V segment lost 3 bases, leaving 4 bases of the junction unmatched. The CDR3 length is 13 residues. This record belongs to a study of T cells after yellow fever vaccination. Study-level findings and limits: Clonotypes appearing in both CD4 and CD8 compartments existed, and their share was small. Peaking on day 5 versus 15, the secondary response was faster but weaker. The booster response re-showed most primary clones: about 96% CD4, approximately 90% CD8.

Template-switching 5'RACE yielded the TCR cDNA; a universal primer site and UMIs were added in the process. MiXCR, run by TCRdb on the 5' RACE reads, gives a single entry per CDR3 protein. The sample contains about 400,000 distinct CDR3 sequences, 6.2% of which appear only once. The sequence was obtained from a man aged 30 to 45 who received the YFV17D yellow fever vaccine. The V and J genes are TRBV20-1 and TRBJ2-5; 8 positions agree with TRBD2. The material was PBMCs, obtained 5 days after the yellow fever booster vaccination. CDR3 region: CSASVGLAETQYF. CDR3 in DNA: TGCAGTGCTAGTGTTGGACTAGCAGAGACCCAGTACTTC.